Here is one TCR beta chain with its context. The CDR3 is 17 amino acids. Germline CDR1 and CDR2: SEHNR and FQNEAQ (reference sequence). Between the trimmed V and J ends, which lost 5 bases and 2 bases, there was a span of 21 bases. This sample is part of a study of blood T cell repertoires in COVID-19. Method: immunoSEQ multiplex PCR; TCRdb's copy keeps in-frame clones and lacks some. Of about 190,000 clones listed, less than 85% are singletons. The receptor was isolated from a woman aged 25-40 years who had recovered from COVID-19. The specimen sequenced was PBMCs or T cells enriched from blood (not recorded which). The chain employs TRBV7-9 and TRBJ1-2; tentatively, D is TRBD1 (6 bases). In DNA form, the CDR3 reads TGTGCCAGCAGCCAAGGGGGTTGGGGGACACCGAACTATGGCTACACCTTC. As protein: CASSQGGWGTPNYGYTF.